The 24 T cell receptor beta chains listed next were all sequenced from one sample in a study of tumor and adjacent non-tumor tissue in lung cancer. TCRbeta libraries were built with three rounds of nested PCR, modified from ARM-PCR. TCRdb processed the multiplex PCR reads anew with MiXCR; each CDR3 protein has one entry. The sample contains fewer than 150,000 distinct CDR3 sequences, around 60% of which appear only once. The template was RNA from unsorted bulk tissue. What was sequenced was lung tumor tissue. Source of these receptors: a man aged 55 to 69 with small cell lung cancer.

Comments on this clonotype: One base away lies a much larger clone, so this may be a sequencing read error. V and J are TRBV6-5 and TRBJ2-2; no firm D call. Trimming cost V 7 bases and J 8 bases, with 11 bases left between them. CDR3 length: 12 residues. From germline, CDR1 is MNHEY and CDR2 SVGAGI. DNA for the CDR3: TGTGCCAGCAAATCTCGGTCGGGGGAGCTGTTTTTT. It translates to CASKSRSGELFF.

Worth noting for this clonotype: One junction end does not reproduce the germline sequence, and a read error may be involved. This rearrangement joins TRBV10-3 to TRBJ1-1, with unresolved D. This CDR3 region has 15 residues. Germline-derived CDR1 and CDR2 are ENHRY and SYGVKD. The chain's CDR3 is CAISVRPGEGAEAFF. Written as DNA, the CDR3 is TGTGCCATCAGTGTTCGGCCAGGCGAAGGAGCTGAAGCCTTCTTT.

A few counts support this clonotype. The J gene is TRBJ2-3, the V gene TRBV12-5; D unresolved. The V gene lost 5 bases and the J gene lost 9 bases, with 12 bases spanning the gap. The CDR3 totals 12 residues. From germline, CDR1 is LGHNT and CDR2 FRNRAP. CDR3 loop: CASGPHPGTQYF. The DNA of the CDR3 is TGTGCTAGTGGTCCCCACCCGGGCACGCAGTATTTT.

This chain connects TRBV5-1 to TRBJ2-3; TRBD1 or TRBD2 may be the D gene (5 bases each). The V end lost 5 bases, the J end lost 2 bases, and 12 bases lay between the germline ends. Per the germline V gene, CDR1 is SGHRS and CDR2 is YFSETQ. The CDR3 covers 14 residues. This chain's CDR3 is CASSQGPNTDTQYF. CDR3 bases: TGCGCCAGCAGTCAGGGACCCAACACAGATACGCAGTATTTT.

The chain recombines TRBV10-3 with TRBJ1-2, with TRBD1 as a possible D gene (5 bases). V gave up 11 bases and J gave up 8 bases, with 21 bases separating them. Looked up from germline, CDR1 is ENHRY and CDR2 is SYGVKD. The CDR3 runs to 13 residues. The CDR3 coding sequence is TGTGCCGCCCAAGTATGGGACGGCGGGGGCTACACCTTC. Translated: CAAQVWDGGGYTF.

This clonotype counts as medium-sized. This chain connects TRBV11-2 to TRBJ2-1, with 7 positions matching TRBD2. With 1 base clipped from V and 8 bases from J, the junction kept 8 bases outside the gene matches. The CDR3 sequence is 15 residues long. In germline, CDR1 is SGHAT, CDR2 FQNNGV. The CDR3: CASSLGGRSMDEQFF. In DNA, the CDR3 is TGTGCCAGCAGCTTAGGCGGGAGAAGTATGGATGAGCAGTTCTTC.

About this clonotype: At one of its ends the junction is not consistent with the germline gene, which may arise from a read error. The V call is TRBV11-2, the J call TRBJ2-1; tentative D call: TRBD2 (7 bases). CDR1 and CDR2 (germline): SGHAT, FQNNGV. The CDR3 spans 15 residues. CDR3 residues: CVSSLGGDLVREQFF. The CDR3 DNA follows: TGTGTCAGCAGCTTAGGGGGGGATCTAGTGCGTGAGCAGTTCTTC.

With regard to this clonotype: A clone one base away is much larger, so this may be a read error. This rearrangement joins TRBV6-5 to TRBJ2-1, with D uncertain. The CDR3 is 13 residues long. Trimming cost V 6 bases and J 12 bases, with 18 bases left between them. Germline V gene sequence: CDR1 MNHEY, CDR2 SVGAGI. CDR3 bases: TGTGCCAGCAGGGAGATCCCGGCGGATGGGCAGTTCTTC. Amino acid sequence: CASREIPADGQFF.

This clonotype showed up many times. The J gene is TRBJ2-4, the V gene TRBV20-1; D possibly corresponds to TRBD2 (6 bases). V lost 6 bases to trimming and J lost 3 bases, with 12 bases between them. CDR3 length equals 13 residues. The V gene's germline CDR1 is DFQATT and CDR2 SNEGSKA (reference sequence). CDR3 loop: CSALDYRKNIQYF. CDR3 sequence (DNA): TGCAGTGCCTTGGACTACCGCAAAAACATTCAGTACTTC.

This clonotype was counted between two and nine times. J is TRBJ1-1 and V is TRBV5-1; D remains ambiguous. CDR3 length: 13 amino acids. Germline V lookup: CDR1 SGHRS, CDR2 YFSETQ. V was cut by 1 base and J by 8 bases, with 12 bases left in between. The CDR3 region has the DNA TGCGCCAGCAGCTTGAAATACTCACGGGAAGCTTTCTTT. As protein: CASSLKYSREAFF.

The chain employs TRBV20-1 and TRBJ1-1; 7 bases fit TRBD1. The CDR3 totals 14 residues. The V and J ends lost 3 bases and 0 bases, in that order; junction bases with no gene match: 4. Germline CDR1 DFQATT, CDR2 SNEGSKA (reference sequence). CDR3 region: CSARTGQVNTEAFF. CDR3 bases: TGCAGTGCTAGGACCGGACAGGTGAACACTGAAGCTTTCTTT.

The chain joins TRBV5-1 to TRBJ1-2; D is uncertain. The germline CDR1 and CDR2 sequences are SGHRS and YFSETQ. Trimming shortened V by 4 bases and J by 8 bases, and 18 bases separated the two germline ends. This CDR3 region has 14 residues. The CDR3 DNA is TGCGCCAGCAGCCCTACACAGACGGGGAGCGGCTACACCTTC. It translates to CASSPTQTGSGYTF.

The chain combines TRBV6-5 with TRBJ1-2; D is possibly TRBD1 (6 bases). The length of the CDR3 is 13 residues. Germline lookup yields CDR1 MNHEY and CDR2 SVGAGI. V gave up 10 bases and J gave up 2 bases, with 14 bases separating them. CDR3 coding DNA: TGTGCCAACAATTACGACAGGAACTATGGCTACACCTTC. Protein: CANNYDRNYGYTF.

Ten or more counts support this clonotype. This chain connects TRBV20-1 to TRBJ1-2; 11 nucleotides match TRBD1. V was pared by 5 bases and J by 1 base, with 6 bases of the junction left unmatched. This CDR3 is built from 15 residues. Per germline, CDR1 DFQATT and CDR2 SNEGSKA (reference sequence). CDR3 residues: CSARDRGNFNYGYTF. For the CDR3, the DNA is TGCAGTGCTCGGGACAGGGGGAATTTTAACTATGGCTACACCTTC.

This clonotype was observed at least ten times. This sequence joins TRBV20-1 and TRBJ2-4; 10 bases agree with TRBD2. The CDR3 spans 15 residues. With 0 bases clipped from V and 6 bases from J, the junction kept 5 bases outside the gene matches. CDR1 is DFQATT and CDR2 is SNEGSKA in the germline V gene (reference sequence). The CDR3 DNA sequence: TGCAGTGCTAGAGAGGGAAGGACTAGCGGAAACATTCAGTACTTC. As protein: CSAREGRTSGNIQYF.

In regard to this clonotype: This may stem from a read error, because a much larger clone lies one nucleotide away. Because it lacks the conserved phenylalanine or tryptophan at the end, this CDR3 is likely a read error. The chain links TRBV29-1 to TRBJ1-2; TRBD1 agrees at 7 bases. Trimming removed 7 bases from V and 2 bases from J; junction bases left unmatched: 7. Germline V gives CDR1 SQVTM, CDR2 ANQGSEA. The CDR3 spans 13 residues. The CDR3 here is CSASTGSNYGYTL. Written as DNA, the CDR3 is TGCAGCGCCTCGACAGGGTCCAACTATGGCTACACCTTA.

As for this clonotype: The junction departs from germline at one end; a sequencing error may be responsible. The chain employs TRBV11-2 and TRBJ2-3; tentatively, D is TRBD2 (5 bases). The CDR3 extends over 15 amino acids. The germline CDR1 and CDR2 sequences are SGHAT and FQNNGV. CDR3 sequence (DNA): TGTGCCAGCAGCTTAGGGGCTAGTGGGAGTGATACGCCGTATTTT. It is translated as CASSLGASGSDTPYF. Drawing the rest from reference TRBV11-2 and TRBJ2-3, the complete variable domain is EAGVAQSPRYKIIEKRQSVAFWCNPISGHATLYWYQQILGQGPKLLIQFQNNGVVDDSQLPKDRFSAERLKGVDSTLKIQPAKLEDSAVYLCASSLGASGSDTPYFGPGTRLTVL.

Worth noting for this clonotype: One junction end disagrees with the germline gene, perhaps due to a read error. The chain uses TRBV4-1 and TRBJ2-7, with 13 bases that match TRBD2. This CDR3 has 19 residues. From germline, CDR1 is MGHRA and CDR2 YSYEKL. The CDR3 nucleotides are TGCGCCAGCAGCCCAAAGGGACTAGCGGGATTGTGGAGCTCATACGTGCAGTACTTC. This gives the protein CASSPKGLAGLWSSYVQYF.

This rearrangement joins TRBV6-5 to TRBJ2-7, with D perhaps given as TRBD1 or TRBD2 (6 bases each). Germline lookup yields CDR1 MNHEY and CDR2 SVGAGI. The CDR3 loop spans 15 amino acids. This chain's CDR3 is CARSGGLAPGYEQYV. CDR3 in DNA: TGTGCCAGAAGTGGGGGGCTAGCGCCAGGCTACGAGCAGTATGTC.

This clonotype was counted at least ten times. The chain employs TRBV6-1 and TRBJ2-7, with D possibly being TRBD2 (5 bases). The ends were cut back, 5 bases at V and 5 bases at J, with 13 bases in the middle. This CDR3 is built from 13 residues. Per germline, CDR1 MNHNS and CDR2 SASEGT. The CDR3 DNA reads TGTGCCAGCAGTCTGGCGGGCCTGGACGAGCAGTACTTC. Protein product: CASSLAGLDEQYF.

This rearrangement joins TRBV4-1 to TRBJ2-5, with TRBD1 matching over 12 bases. Germline CDR1 and CDR2: MGHRA and YSYEKL. The CDR3 runs to 15 residues. Trimming at V came to 6 bases and at J to 4 bases, leaving 6 bases not matched to a gene. The CDR3 loop is CASSVPGQGAETQYF. CDR3 coding DNA: TGCGCCAGCAGTGTGCCGGGACAGGGGGCAGAGACCCAGTACTTC.

This clonotype was observed at least ten times. The chain recombines TRBV20-1 with TRBJ2-7; 7 bases line up with TRBD1. V lost 3 bases, J lost 4 bases, and 6 bases stayed unmatched. This CDR3 spans 13 amino acids. CDR1 and CDR2 from the germline V gene are DFQATT and SNEGSKA (reference sequence). CDR3: CSARRGGLYEQYF. DNA for the CDR3: TGCAGTGCTAGGCGAGGGGGCCTATACGAGCAGTACTTC.

With respect to this clonotype: A much larger clone differs from this one at a single base, so this may be a read error. The chain is built from TRBV6-6 and TRBJ2-7; D unclear. The CDR3 length is 10 residues. Germline values: CDR1 MNHNY, CDR2 SVGAGI (reference sequence). Trimming removed 10 bases from V and 6 bases from J, with 10 bases in between. The CDR3 loop reads CAISDIEQYF. The CDR3 bases are TGTGCCATCAGCGACATCGAGCAGTACTTC.

This chain uses TRBV29-1 with TRBJ2-1; the match to TRBD2 covers 7 bases. Germline V gene data show CDR1 as SQVTM and CDR2 as ANQGSEA. This CDR3 spans 15 amino acids. The CDR3 spells CSVKQLARWYNEQFF. CDR3 DNA sequence: TGCAGTGTTAAGCAACTAGCGAGGTGGTACAATGAGCAGTTCTTC.